The 21 T cell receptor beta chains given below trace back to one sample, sequenced in a study of T cell responses to AZD1222 COVID-19 vaccine. Here immunoSEQ multiplex PCR was the method, and the copy in TCRdb shows in-frame clones only, minus some. The repertoire has about 150,000 clones, approximately 95% of them found once; the top ten carry approximately 7%. This material consisted of peripheral blood, taken 28 days after the second AZD1222 dose. The receptors derive from an adult who received the AZD1222 COVID-19 vaccine.

This chain uses TRBV12-3 or TRBV12-4 with TRBJ2-2, with D possibly TRBD1 on 6 matching bases. There are 12 residues in the CDR3. V lost 6 bases and J lost 7, with 9 bases in between. The CDR3 sequence is CASSQGFGELFF. In DNA, the CDR3 is TGTGCCAGCAGCCAGGGGTTCGGGGAGCTGTTTTTT.

The V call is TRBV4-1, the J call TRBJ1-2; no definite D call. Per the germline V gene, CDR1 is MGHRA and CDR2 is YSYEKL. Between the trimmed V and J ends, which lost 1 base and 7 bases, there was a span of 19 bases. This CDR3 spans 16 amino acids. The CDR3 DNA sequence: TGCGCCAGCAGCCAAGGCCCCCGGACCATGTATCGTGGCTACACCTTC. Amino acid sequence: CASSQGPRTMYRGYTF.

This clone was observed once. The chain is built from TRBV27 and TRBJ1-6; D remains ambiguous. The ends were cut back, 5 bases at V and 9 bases at J, with 14 bases in the middle. This CDR3 contains 14 residues. Germline V CDR1 and CDR2: MNHEY, SMNVEV (reference sequence). The CDR3 bases are TGTGCCAGCAGTGGATTAAGCTTTTTTTCACCCCTCCACTTT. Its protein product is CASSGLSFFSPLHF.

The V gene is TRBV7-2, the J gene TRBJ1-2; TRBD1 aligns across 9 bases. This CDR3 comprises 14 residues. Germline assignment: CDR1 SGHTA and CDR2 FQGNSA. The ends lost 4 bases at V and 4 bases at J; junction bases unmatched: 4. In DNA, the CDR3 is TGTGCCAGCAGCTCGGACAGGGGTGGCTATGGCTACACCTTC. Amino acids: CASSSDRGGYGYTF. The whole variable domain, filled in from reference TRBV7-2 and TRBJ1-2, reads GAGVSQSPSNKVTEKGKDVELRCDPISGHTALYWYRQSLGQGLEFLIYFQGNSAPDKSGLPSDRFSAERTGGSVSTLTIQRTQQEDSAVYLCASSSDRGGYGYTFGSGTRLTVV.

This clone has a single count. This sequence joins TRBV7-9 and TRBJ1-1; D gene unclear. CDR1 and CDR2 from the germline V gene are SEHNR and FQNEAQ (reference sequence). Trimming left V 5 bases short and J 7 bases short, with 8 bases between. This CDR3 has 11 amino acids. The CDR3 protein is CASSPLFEAFF. The CDR3 DNA reads TGTGCCAGCAGCCCTCTCTTTGAAGCTTTCTTT.

This chain connects TRBV3-1 (or the pseudogene TRBV3-2) to TRBJ1-3, with 7 bases aligning to TRBD1. Looked up from germline, CDR1 is LGHDT and CDR2 is YNNKEL (reference sequence). The CDR3 runs 14 residues. The V segment lost 5 bases and the J segment 4 bases; nucleotides outside the gene matches: 5. The CDR3, as DNA: TGTGCCAGCAGCTTACAGGGGCGCGGAAACACCATATATTTT. It is translated as CASSLQGRGNTIYF.

This chain's CDR3 is CASSTPRRSNQPQHF. CDR3 nucleotides: TGTGCCAGCAGCACCCCCAGACGTAGCAATCAGCCCCAGCATTTT. The J gene is TRBJ1-5, the V gene TRBV7-2; unclear D gene. The V and J ends lost 5 bases and 0 bases respectively, with 11 bases between them. The CDR3 extends over 15 amino acids. The germline gives CDR1 SGHTA, CDR2 FQGNSA.

The rearrangement links TRBV7-9 to TRBJ1-1; D gene uncertain. The ends were cut back, 5 bases at V and 1 base at J, with 8 bases in the middle. The CDR3 is 13 amino acids. Germline-derived CDR1 and CDR2 are SEHNR and FQNEAQ (reference sequence). The CDR3 DNA reads as TGTGCCAGCAGCCCCCCGTGGAACACTGAAGCTTTCTTT. Its translation: CASSPPWNTEAFF.

V gene TRBV12-5 combines with J gene TRBJ1-2; D perhaps matches TRBD1 (6 bases). From germline, CDR1 is LGHNT and CDR2 FRNRAP. The CDR3 sequence is 14 residues long. Trimming took off 4 bases at V and 4 bases at J, with 13 bases between the two ends. Written as DNA, the CDR3 is TGTGCTAGTGGTTACAGGGCTCAGGTCTATGGCTACACCTTC. Translation: CASGYRAQVYGYTF.

On this clone itself: Other DNA sequences in this specimen translate into the identical CDR3. This chain connects TRBV5-1 to TRBJ1-5; D is undetermined. The CDR3 is made up of 14 amino acids. From germline, CDR1 is SGHRS and CDR2 YFSETQ. V dropped 0 bases and J dropped 0 bases, with 4 bases sitting between them. CDR3 sequence reads: CASSLGGSNQPQHF. CDR3 nucleotides: TGCGCCAGCAGCTTGGGCGGTAGCAATCAGCCCCAGCATTTT.

This chain links TRBV7-6 with TRBJ1-1; a possible D gene is TRBD1 (5 bases). Trimming removed 1 base from V and 5 bases from J, with 11 bases in between. The CDR3 has 14 amino acids. Looked up from germline, CDR1 is SGHVS and CDR2 is FNYEAQ. CDR3 bases: TGTGCCAGCAGCTTAGTTCCGGGGCAGACTGAAGCTTTCTTT. This codes for CASSLVPGQTEAFF.

To note about this clone: This specimen includes other DNA sequences encoding the same CDR3. V is TRBV12-3 or TRBV12-4 and J is TRBJ1-2; tentatively, D is TRBD1 (5 bases). V dropped 3 bases and J dropped 4 bases, with 9 bases sitting between them. CDR3 length equals 13 residues. CDR3 DNA: TGTGCCAGCAGTTTTGACAGCCGCTATGGCTACACCTTC. The encoded protein is CASSFDSRYGYTF.

This chain joins TRBV24-1 and TRBJ2-5; D gene uncertain. CDR3 length: 13 residues. Trimming removed 4 bases from V and 7 bases from J, with 12 bases in between. From germline, CDR1 is KGHDR and CDR2 SFDVKD. CDR3 loop: CATSDRPWGTQYF. The DNA for the CDR3 is TGTGCCACCAGTGACCGCCCTTGGGGGACCCAGTACTTC.

The gene calls are TRBV19 and TRBJ2-2, with D perhaps given as TRBD1 or TRBD2 (5 bases each). The CDR3 is 13 amino acids. Per germline, CDR1 LNHDA and CDR2 SQIVND (reference sequence). The V and J ends lost 11 bases and 0 bases respectively, with 10 bases between them. The CDR3 here is CASRETNTGELFF. The CDR3, as DNA: TGTGCCTCCAGGGAGACGAACACCGGGGAGCTGTTTTTT.

This clone has a single count. The chain has TRBV5-1 and TRBJ1-1; TRBD1 is a possible D gene (6 bases). The CDR3 sequence is 13 residues long. Per the germline V gene, CDR1 is SGHRS and CDR2 is YFSETQ. V was pared by 4 bases and J by 1 base, with 8 bases between. The CDR3 region is CASSVGGNTEAFF. The CDR3 DNA reads TGCGCCAGCAGCGTAGGGGGGAACACTGAAGCTTTCTTT.

This rearrangement joins TRBV2 to TRBJ1-2, with a possible D match to TRBD1 (5 bases). Germline V gene lookup returns CDR1 SNHLY and CDR2 FYNNEI. CDR3 length: 13 residues. V dropped 7 bases and J dropped 8 bases, with 17 bases sitting between them. In DNA form, the CDR3 reads TGTGCCAGCATTGACGAGGGGATGAGGGGCTACACCTTC. It specifies CASIDEGMRGYTF.

The chain joins TRBV12-3 or TRBV12-4 to TRBJ1-2; TRBD1 matches 10 bases. The CDR3 is 13 amino acids. V was pared by 6 bases and J by 7 bases, with 5 bases of the junction left unmatched. CDR3 nucleotides: TGTGCCAGCAGCCAGGACAGGGGGGTTGGCTACACCTTC. Encoded protein: CASSQDRGVGYTF.

This chain uses TRBV7-9 with TRBJ2-1, with 7 bases that match TRBD2. The germline V gene has CDR1 SEHNR and CDR2 FQNEAQ (reference sequence). The V segment lost 5 bases and the J segment 2 bases; nucleotides outside the gene matches: 9. The CDR3 is 16 amino acids. In DNA, the CDR3 is TGTGCCAGCAGCCCAAGATCTGGGGGGGCCTACAATGAGCAGTTCTTC. It specifies CASSPRSGGAYNEQFF.

This rearrangement joins TRBV6-5 to TRBJ2-1; no reliable D call. This CDR3 region has 15 residues. V lost 0 bases to trimming and J lost 0 bases, with 6 bases between them. The germline V gene has CDR1 MNHEY and CDR2 SVGAGI. CDR3 DNA sequence: TGTGCCAGCAGTTACTCGACCTACTCCTACAATGAGCAGTTCTTC. Its protein is CASSYSTYSYNEQFF.

This chain joins TRBV5-5 and TRBJ2-6, with 11 bases lining up with TRBD1. Germline CDR1 is SGHKS and CDR2 is YYEKEE (reference sequence). This CDR3 comprises 16 residues. Trimming cost V 4 bases and J 4 bases; bases outside gene matches: 4. The CDR3: CASSPDRGQGANVLTF. The CDR3 DNA is TGTGCCAGCAGCCCGGACAGGGGGCAAGGGGCCAACGTCCTGACTTTC.

The rearrangement links TRBV21-1 to TRBJ1-2; no DNA check was done on the table's D call, TRBD1. TRBV21-1 is a pseudogene locus. The CDR3 is made up of 14 amino acids. CDR3 bases: TGTGCCAGCAGCAGGGACAGGTCTTTCTATGGCTACACCTTC. This translates into CASSRDRSFYGYTF.